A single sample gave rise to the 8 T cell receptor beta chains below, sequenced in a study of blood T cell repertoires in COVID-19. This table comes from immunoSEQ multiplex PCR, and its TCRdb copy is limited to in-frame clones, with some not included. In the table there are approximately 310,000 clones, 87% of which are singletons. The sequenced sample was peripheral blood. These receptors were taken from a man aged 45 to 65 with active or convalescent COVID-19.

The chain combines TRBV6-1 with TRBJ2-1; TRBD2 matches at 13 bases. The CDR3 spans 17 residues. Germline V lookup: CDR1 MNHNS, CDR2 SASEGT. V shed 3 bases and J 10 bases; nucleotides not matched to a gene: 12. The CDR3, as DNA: TGTGCCAGCAGTGAGCGGCCACCGGGACTAGCGGGATGGGAGCAGTTCTTC. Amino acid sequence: CASSERPPGLAGWEQFF.

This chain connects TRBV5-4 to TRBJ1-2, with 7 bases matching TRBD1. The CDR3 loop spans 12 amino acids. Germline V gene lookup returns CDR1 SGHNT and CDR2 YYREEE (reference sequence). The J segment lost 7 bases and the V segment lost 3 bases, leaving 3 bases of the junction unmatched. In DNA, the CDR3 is TGTGCCAGCAGCTCCGACAGGGTTGGCTACACCTTC. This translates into CASSSDRVGYTF. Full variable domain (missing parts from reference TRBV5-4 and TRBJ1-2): ETGVTQSPTHLIKTRGQQVTLRCSSQSGHNTVSWYQQALGQGPQFIFQYYREEENGRGNFPPRFSGLQFPNYSSELNVNALELDDSALYLCASSSDRVGYTFGSGTRLTVV.

The CDR3 sequence: CASSSPDRGPGQYF. The CDR3 DNA reads TGTGCCAGCAGCTCCCCGGACAGGGGGCCGGGCCAGTACTTC. The rearrangement joins TRBV7-9 to TRBJ2-5; TRBD1 matches 11 bases. This CDR3 contains 14 residues. V shed 4 bases, J shed 10 bases, and the junction held 8 bases outside the gene matches. Germline V lookup: CDR1 SEHNR, CDR2 FQNEAQ (reference sequence).

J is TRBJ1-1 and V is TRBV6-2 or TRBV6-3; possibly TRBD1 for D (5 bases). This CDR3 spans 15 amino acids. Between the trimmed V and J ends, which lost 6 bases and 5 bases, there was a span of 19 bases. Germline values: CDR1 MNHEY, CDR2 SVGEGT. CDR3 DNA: TGTGCCAGCAGCCAAAGGGGCATTTTGGAGACTGAAGCTTTCTTT. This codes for CASSQRGILETEAFF.

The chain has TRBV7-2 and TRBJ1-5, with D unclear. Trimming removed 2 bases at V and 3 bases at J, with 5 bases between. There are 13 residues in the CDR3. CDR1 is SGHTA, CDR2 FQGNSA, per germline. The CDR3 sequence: CASSLSVNQPQHF. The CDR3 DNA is TGTGCCAGCAGCTTATCTGTCAATCAGCCCCAGCATTTT.

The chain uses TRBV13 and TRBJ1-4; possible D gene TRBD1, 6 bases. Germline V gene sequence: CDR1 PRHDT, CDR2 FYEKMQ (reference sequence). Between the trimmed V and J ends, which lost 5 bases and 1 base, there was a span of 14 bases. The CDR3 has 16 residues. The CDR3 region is CASSQSEGGTNEKLFF. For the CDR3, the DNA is TGTGCCAGCAGCCAATCCGAAGGGGGAACTAATGAAAAACTGTTTTTT.

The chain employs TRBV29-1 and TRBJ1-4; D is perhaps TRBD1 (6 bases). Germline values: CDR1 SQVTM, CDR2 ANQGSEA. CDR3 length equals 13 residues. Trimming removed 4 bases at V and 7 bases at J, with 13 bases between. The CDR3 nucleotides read TGCAGCGTTGGTGGGGGCGCGGGTGAAAAACTGTTTTTT. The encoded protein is CSVGGGAGEKLFF.

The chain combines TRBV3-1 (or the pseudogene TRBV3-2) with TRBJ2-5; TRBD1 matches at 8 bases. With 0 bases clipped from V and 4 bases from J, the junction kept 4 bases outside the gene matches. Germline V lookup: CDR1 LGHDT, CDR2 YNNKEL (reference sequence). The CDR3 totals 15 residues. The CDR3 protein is CASSQEQGAGETQYF. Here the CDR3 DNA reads TGTGCCAGCAGCCAAGAGCAGGGGGCAGGAGAGACCCAGTACTTC.